This TCR beta chain was captured in a study of T-cell reconstitution after alpha-beta-depleted transplantation in children. This CDR3 has 15 residues. Trimming cost V 5 bases and J 2 bases; bases outside gene matches: 4. The germline V gene has CDR1 SEHNR and CDR2 FQNEAQ (reference sequence). This clonotype was observed a few times. Molecular barcoding with unique molecular identifiers was used for the TCRbeta library. One entry per CDR3 protein results from TCRdb running MiXCR on the PCR reads. The sample shows 700,000 to 950,000 distinct CDR3 sequences, less than 20% of them seen only once. The sequence was obtained from a male patient under 18 who had a stem cell transplant for acute lymphoblastic leukemia, so the T cells may come from the graft donor. V is TRBV7-9 and J is TRBJ1-3; the match to TRBD1 covers 9 bases. Material: PBMCs, mostly from graft donor cells, obtained 360 days after TCRalphabeta/CD19-depleted stem cell transplant. The CDR3 coding sequence is TGTGCCAGCAGCCCTAGGACAGGGGCTGGAAACACCATATATTTT. Translating it yields CASSPRTGAGNTIYF.